The T cell receptor beta chain described here comes from a study of beta chain features in type 1 diabetes. As to this clone: Its antigen is as yet unknown.

Per donor, one heparinised blood draw averaged about 116 mL. Populations obtained by sorting all exceeded 98% purity. Study results and caveats: There was no resolution here of whether HLA type influences TCRB rearrangement.

The CDR3 has 15 amino acids. Germline loops: CDR1 SGHTA, CDR2 FQGNSA. J was trimmed by 5 bases and V by 5 bases; bases with no gene match: 8. Expressed TCRB transcripts were sequenced because the isolated RNA had all been reverse transcribed beforehand. The read count averaged about 3.3 million across naive, central memory and regulatory T cell samples. The assay was immunoSEQ multiplex PCR, and TCRdb's table has in-frame clones only and misses some. The sample shows 110,000 to 150,000 clones, 6.5% to 8.5% of them seen only once. The clonotype originates from a woman in her twenties or thirties in good health. The chain employs TRBV7-2 and TRBJ1-4, with 7 bases aligning to TRBD1. The material sequenced was central memory CD4+ T cells from blood. This CDR3 reads CASSRGQVSNEKLFF. The CDR3 coding sequence is TGTGCCAGCAGCAGAGGACAGGTCTCAAATGAAAAACTGTTTTTT.